One sample yielded the 22 T cell receptor beta chains listed below, sequenced in a study of cytotoxic CD8 clonotypes in ibrutinib-treated CLL. This table comes from immunoSEQ multiplex PCR, and its TCRdb copy is limited to in-frame clones, with some not included. Of 90,000 to 100,000 clones in the sample, almost 80% were seen once. This specimen consisted of PBMCs, obtained after 12 months of ibrutinib treatment. These receptors all stem from a human donor with chronic lymphocytic leukemia.

The V and J genes are TRBV30 and TRBJ1-2; D is undetermined. This CDR3 spans 13 amino acids. V dropped 8 bases and J dropped 2 bases, with 15 bases sitting between them. The germline V gene has CDR1 GTSNPN and CDR2 SVGIG (reference sequence). The CDR3 protein is CAVARRSNYGYTF. CDR3 DNA sequence: TGTGCCGTTGCCCGTCGTAGCAACTATGGCTACACCTTC.

The V gene is TRBV19, the J gene TRBJ2-3; D uncertain. The V and J ends lost 2 bases and 1 base respectively, with 4 bases between them. From germline, CDR1 is LNHDA and CDR2 SQIVND (reference sequence). The length of the CDR3 is 13 residues. The CDR3 is CASSIQGTDTQYF. The CDR3 DNA reads TGTGCCAGTAGTATACAGGGCACAGATACGCAGTATTTT.

This clone turned up a few times. The rearrangement links TRBV7-6 to TRBJ1-4; perhaps TRBD1 as D (6 bases). The CDR3 is made up of 17 amino acids. V was cut by 10 bases and J by 8 bases, with 29 bases left in between. CDR1 is SGHVS, CDR2 FNYEAQ, per germline. The CDR3 here is CAIERRDNDKRGEKLFF. CDR3 nucleotides: TGTGCCATCGAAAGACGGGACAATGATAAAAGGGGGGAAAAACTGTTTTTT.

The chain uses TRBV7-2 and TRBJ2-7, with D perhaps matching TRBD1 or TRBD2 (5 bases each). Trimming stripped 2 bases from V and 5 bases from J, with 19 bases between. Germline assignment: CDR1 SGHTA and CDR2 FQGNSA. The CDR3 is made up of 16 amino acids. Here the CDR3 DNA reads TGTGCCAGCAGCTTAAGGGGAGTGGCAGACTTTAACGAGCAGTACTTC. Protein: CASSLRGVADFNEQYF.

This clone has just a few counts. The junction departs from germline at one end; a sequencing error may be responsible. V usage is TRBV7-7 and J usage is TRBJ2-1; D remains unclear. The CDR3 length is 13 residues. Germline V gene sequence: CDR1 SSHAT, CDR2 FNYEAQ (reference sequence). As DNA, the CDR3 is TGTGCTAGCAGCATAGAGATAACCGCTGAGCAGTTCTTC. Translated: CASSIEITAEQFF.

This clone was seen more than once but under ten times. This sequence joins TRBV7-2 and TRBJ1-5; 8 bases align to TRBD1. This CDR3 has 16 residues. The ends lost 4 bases at V and 4 bases at J; junction bases unmatched: 9. The germline V gene encodes CDR1 SGHTA and CDR2 FQGNSA. The DNA for the CDR3 is TGTGCCAGCAGCTCCGAGACAGGGGCCAAGAATCAGCCCCAGCATTTT. Encoded protein: CASSSETGAKNQPQHF.

The V and J genes are TRBV2 and TRBJ1-1; D gene unclear. Trimming cost V 3 bases and J 5 bases, with 16 bases left between them. The CDR3 is made up of 15 amino acids. Germline lookup yields CDR1 SNHLY and CDR2 FYNNEI. This chain's CDR3 is CASSDPRSSRTEAFF. DNA for the CDR3: TGTGCCAGCAGTGACCCCAGGTCGTCGAGAACTGAAGCTTTCTTT.

The CDR3 DNA follows: TGCGCCAGCAGCTTGGCCTCGGATTCGAAGGGCGTCTCTGGAAACACCATATATTTT. Its protein product is CASSLASDSKGVSGNTIYF. This chain uses TRBV5-1 with TRBJ1-3, with D hard to call. This CDR3 comprises 19 residues. Trimming removed 0 bases at V and 0 bases at J, with 19 bases between. In germline, CDR1 is SGHRS, CDR2 YFSETQ.

The chain links TRBV6-1 to TRBJ2-5; D is undetermined. Germline V lookup: CDR1 MNHNS, CDR2 SASEGT. The CDR3 extends over 14 amino acids. Trimming stripped 4 bases from V and 2 bases from J, with 11 bases between. The DNA of the CDR3 is TGTGCCAGCAGTGGCGGTATGGTTCAAGAGACCCAGTACTTC. Its translation is CASSGGMVQETQYF.

This clone appeared once. The chain uses TRBV30 and TRBJ1-3; unclear D gene. Trimming pared 0 bases from V and 0 bases from J, leaving 12 bases between. The CDR3 has 16 residues. Germline CDR1 GTSNPN, CDR2 SVGIG (reference sequence). The CDR3 loop is CAWSVARRASGNTIYF. The CDR3 DNA reads TGTGCCTGGAGTGTAGCGAGGAGGGCCTCTGGAAACACCATATATTTT.

The chain joins TRBV6-1 to TRBJ1-1; D perhaps matches TRBD1 (5 bases). The CDR3 is 15 amino acids. Germline CDR1 reads MNHNS; CDR2 reads SASEGT. V lost 4 bases, J lost 0 bases, and 12 bases lay in between. The CDR3 bases are TGTGCCAGCAGTGGGGGACGGTGGATGAACACTGAAGCTTTCTTT. As protein: CASSGGRWMNTEAFF.

The count of this clone is one. The chain carries TRBV7-2 and TRBJ1-1; 10 bases are a match to TRBD1. The CDR3 loop spans 17 amino acids. Germline CDR1 SGHTA, CDR2 FQGNSA. V dropped 1 base and J dropped 6; count of bases not matched to a gene: 11. CDR3 in DNA: TGTGCCAGCAGCTTAGTCTCCATGACAGGGGGCGGGGCTGAAGCTTTCTTT. As protein: CASSLVSMTGGGAEAFF.

This chain uses TRBV10-2 with TRBJ2-2; D is uncertain. V was pared by 7 bases and J by 6 bases, with 6 bases between. CDR1 WSHSY and CDR2 SAAADI come from the germline V gene. CDR3 length: 11 amino acids. The CDR3 loop is CASNGPGELFF. In nucleotides, the CDR3 is TGCGCCAGCAACGGGCCCGGGGAGCTGTTTTTT.

The V call is TRBV29-1, the J call TRBJ2-1; TRBD1 agrees at 8 bases. This CDR3 is 12 amino acids long. V gave up 5 bases and J gave up 10 bases; unmatched junction bases: 7. The germline gives CDR1 SQVTM, CDR2 ANQGSEA. CDR3 sequence reads: CSVRTGLQEQFF. CDR3 nucleotides: TGCAGCGTTCGGACAGGGCTGCAGGAGCAGTTCTTC.

The CDR3 loop is CASSLKRGRGNEQFF. CDR3 in DNA: TGTGCCAGCTCACTGAAGCGGGGTCGAGGGAATGAGCAGTTCTTC. The V call is TRBV18, the J call TRBJ2-1; 7 nucleotides line up with TRBD2. This CDR3 region has 15 residues. The ends lost 4 bases at V and 7 bases at J; junction bases unmatched: 10. Germline assignment: CDR1 KGHSH and CDR2 LQKENI. The full variable domain, completed using reference TRBV18 and TRBJ2-1, is NAGVMQNPRHLVRRRGQEARLRCSPMKGHSHVYWYRQLPEEGLKFMVYLQKENIIDESGMPKERFSAEFPKEGPSILRIQQVVRGDSAAYFCASSLKRGRGNEQFFGPGTRLTVL.

The gene calls are TRBV7-2 and TRBJ2-2; D is unclear. The CDR3 runs to 12 residues. Germline CDR1 is SGHTA and CDR2 is FQGNSA. V was clipped by 4 bases and J by 7 bases, with 7 bases between them. DNA of the CDR3: TGTGCCAGCAGCTATCTGGGCGGGGAGCTGTTTTTT. This sequence encodes CASSYLGGELFF.

The chain uses TRBV27 and TRBJ2-7; the D gene is possibly TRBD1 (5 bases). CDR1 and CDR2 (germline): MNHEY, SMNVEV (reference sequence). The CDR3 contains 14 residues. V lost 0 bases and J lost 6, with 12 bases in between. CDR3 in DNA: TGTGCCAGCAGTTTATCCAGGGCAGGACGCGAGCAGTACTTC. As protein: CASSLSRAGREQYF.

This rearrangement joins TRBV2 to TRBJ2-2, with D hard to call. Germline CDR1 reads SNHLY; CDR2 reads FYNNEI. CDR3 length: 13 amino acids. V dropped 7 bases and J dropped 3 bases, with 9 bases sitting between them. CDR3: CASKYSYTGELFF. In DNA, the CDR3 is TGTGCCAGCAAATACAGCTACACCGGGGAGCTGTTTTTT. The full variable domain, completed using reference TRBV2 and TRBJ2-2, is EPEVTQTPSHQVTQMGQEVILRCVPISNHLYFYWYRQILGQKVEFLVSFYNNEISEKSEIFDDQFSVERPDGSNFTLKIRSTKLEDSAMYFCASKYSYTGELFFGEGSRLTVL.

In the case of this clone: The junction and the germline gene differ at one end; a read error may be behind it. The rearrangement uses TRBV5-1 and TRBJ2-1, with D uncertain. The length of the CDR3 is 14 residues. Germline V gene lookup returns CDR1 SGHRS and CDR2 YFSETQ. CDR3 coding DNA: TGCGCCAACAGCCCCGGAGTACGGCCCAATGAGCAGTTCTTC. Translating it yields CANSPGVRPNEQFF.

Here the CDR3 reads CASSEFSKGNTEAFF. Written as DNA, the CDR3 is TGCGCCAGCAGTGAGTTTTCCAAGGGTAACACTGAAGCTTTCTTT. The chain employs TRBV10-1 and TRBJ1-1, with unresolved D. The germline CDR1 and CDR2 sequences are WNHNN and SYGVQD (reference sequence). The CDR3 totals 15 residues. Trimming shortened V by 1 base and J by 2 bases, and 11 bases separated the two germline ends.

This clone was counted many times. This chain connects TRBV9 to TRBJ1-6; possibly TRBD1 for D (5 bases). In germline, CDR1 is SGDLS, CDR2 YYNGEE. This CDR3 spans 14 amino acids. Trimming stripped 3 bases from V and 7 bases from J, with 11 bases between. CDR3 in amino acids: CASSGGTRNSPLHF. The DNA of the CDR3 is TGTGCCAGCAGCGGCGGGACTAGAAATTCACCCCTCCACTTT.

This sequence joins TRBV5-1 and TRBJ2-1; 7 bases are a match to TRBD2. Germline V gives CDR1 SGHRS, CDR2 YFSETQ. The CDR3 covers 16 residues. Trimming removed 0 bases from V and 4 bases from J; junction bases left unmatched: 7. The CDR3 loop reads CASSLAQRGYYNEQFF. CDR3 nucleotide sequence: TGCGCCAGCAGCTTGGCCCAGCGGGGTTATTACAATGAGCAGTTCTTC.